The rows below give T cell receptor beta chains drawn from one sample of a study of OX40 agonist ivuxolimab in advanced cancers. Some clones are missing from TCRdb's copy, which holds only in-frame ones; the method was immunoSEQ multiplex PCR. The sample includes 26,000 or so clones, roughly 90% of them seen just once. The specimen comprised CD4+ or CD8+ T cells sorted from blood, sampled in a trial of the OX40 agonist ivuxolimab. These receptors all stem from an adult with an advanced solid tumor such as melanoma, head and neck, liver or kidney cancer. CDR3s include the opening cysteine and the closing phenylalanine or tryptophan. A D gene is named only where the DNA matches it firmly. Not all rows give a size; the values are once, few, many and, for expanded clones, a class.

j_gene: TRBJ2-1; d_gene: TRBD2; v_gene: TRBV6-5; abundance: -; CDR3nt: TGTGCCAGCAGTTTAGCGGGGGGCCCCAATGAGCAGTTCTTC; CDR3aa: CASSLAGGPNEQFF
j_gene: TRBJ1-4; d_gene: TRBD1; v_gene: TRBV29-1; abundance: -; CDR3nt: TGCAGCGTGGGAAACAGGGGAGGAAAACTGTTTTTT; CDR3aa: CSVGNRGGKLFF
j_gene: TRBJ2-7; d_gene: -; v_gene: TRBV5-1; abundance: -; CDR3nt: TGCGCCAGCAGCTTGGAGAGCTCCTACGAGCAGTACTTC; CDR3aa: CASSLESSYEQYF
j_gene: TRBJ1-1; d_gene: -; v_gene: TRBV5-4; abundance: -; CDR3nt: TGTGCCAGCAGCTTGGTACCTTCAATAAACACTGAAGCTTTCTTT; CDR3aa: CASSLVPSINTEAFF
j_gene: TRBJ2-5; d_gene: -; v_gene: TRBV27; abundance: -; CDR3nt: TGTGCCAGCAGTTCCCAGAACTTCGGGACCCAGTACTTC; CDR3aa: CASSSQNFGTQYF
j_gene: TRBJ2-2; d_gene: TRBD1; v_gene: TRBV4-3; abundance: -; CDR3nt: TGCGCCAGCAGCCAAGATCCAGGGGGCGCCACCGGGGAGCTGTTTTTT; CDR3aa: CASSQDPGGATGELFF
j_gene: TRBJ1-1; d_gene: -; v_gene: TRBV6-5; abundance: -; CDR3nt: TGTGCCAGCAGTTACTCGCAGGAGAACACTGAAGCTTTCTTT; CDR3aa: CASSYSQENTEAFF
j_gene: TRBJ2-7; d_gene: -; v_gene: TRBV30; abundance: -; CDR3nt: TGTGCCTCAAGGCTAGCCGACTCCTACGAGCAGTACTTC; CDR3aa: CASRLADSYEQYF
j_gene: TRBJ1-2; d_gene: -; v_gene: TRBV6-6; abundance: -; CDR3nt: TGTGCCAGCATACCTGAGGGGGGCCACTATGGCTACACCTTC; CDR3aa: CASIPEGGHYGYTF
j_gene: TRBJ2-3; d_gene: -; v_gene: TRBV12-2; abundance: once; CDR3nt: TGTGCAAGTCGCTCCCGACTAGCGGGGGTGGATACGCAGTATTTT; CDR3aa: CASRSRLAGVDTQYF
j_gene: TRBJ2-7; d_gene: -; v_gene: TRBV9; abundance: -; CDR3nt: TGTGCCAGCAGCGTAGGGACAGCCTACGAGCAGTACTTC; CDR3aa: CASSVGTAYEQYF
j_gene: TRBJ2-1; d_gene: -; v_gene: TRBV9; abundance: -; CDR3nt: TGTGCCAGCACGCGCTATAGCTCCTACAATGAGCAGTTCTTC; CDR3aa: CASTRYSSYNEQFF
j_gene: TRBJ2-7; d_gene: TRBD2; v_gene: TRBV27; abundance: -; CDR3nt: TGTGCCAGCAAGGCTAGCGGGAGGGCCGGATACTACGAGCAGTACTTC; CDR3aa: CASKASGRAGYYEQYF
j_gene: TRBJ2-3; d_gene: TRBD2; v_gene: TRBV13; abundance: -; CDR3nt: TGTGCCAGCAGCCTCGGGAGCGGGAGTTTGGGAGATACGCAGTATTTT; CDR3aa: CASSLGSGSLGDTQYF
j_gene: TRBJ1-2; d_gene: -; v_gene: TRBV7-9; abundance: -; CDR3nt: TGTGCCAGCAGCTTAGAGGTGTCCCTCTATGGCTACACCTTC; CDR3aa: CASSLEVSLYGYTF
j_gene: TRBJ2-1; d_gene: TRBD2; v_gene: TRBV19; abundance: -; CDR3nt: TGTGCCAGTAGACTTAGCGGGAGCGCAAACAATGAGCAGTTCTTC; CDR3aa: CASRLSGSANNEQFF
j_gene: TRBJ1-1; d_gene: -; v_gene: TRBV19; abundance: -; CDR3nt: TGTGCCAGTAGTCTTGGCGGGAGGGGCACTGAAGCTTTCTTT; CDR3aa: CASSLGGRGTEAFF
j_gene: TRBJ2-1; d_gene: -; v_gene: TRBV7-6; abundance: once; CDR3nt: TGTGCCAGCAGCTTAGGAGGGATCTATGAGCAGTTCTTC; CDR3aa: CASSLGGIYEQFF
j_gene: TRBJ2-1; d_gene: TRBD2; v_gene: TRBV19; abundance: once; CDR3nt: TGTGCCAGTAGTTTGACTAGCGGGGATTTGTTTTACAATGAGCAGTTCTTC; CDR3aa: CASSLTSGDLFYNEQFF
j_gene: TRBJ2-2; d_gene: -; v_gene: TRBV9; abundance: -; CDR3nt: TGTGCCAGCAGCCGAGAAGACACCGGGGAGCTGTTTTTT; CDR3aa: CASSREDTGELFF
j_gene: TRBJ1-4; d_gene: -; v_gene: TRBV28; abundance: once; CDR3nt: TGTGCCTGTTCAGGGAATCAGGCTAATGAAAAACTGTTTTTT; CDR3aa: CACSGNQANEKLFF
j_gene: TRBJ2-5; d_gene: -; v_gene: TRBV27; abundance: once; CDR3nt: TGTGCCAGCAGCCACATTAAGGGGACCGGAGAAGAGACCCAGTACTTC; CDR3aa: CASSHIKGTGEETQYF
j_gene: TRBJ2-2; d_gene: -; v_gene: TRBV30; abundance: -; CDR3nt: TGTGCCTGGAGGGGCCCGAACACCGGGGAGCTGTTTTTT; CDR3aa: CAWRGPNTGELFF
j_gene: TRBJ1-5; d_gene: TRBD1; v_gene: TRBV29-1; abundance: -; CDR3nt: TGCAGCGCCGGGGGACAGGGGGCAGGTCAGCCCCAGCATTTT; CDR3aa: CSAGGQGAGQPQHF
j_gene: TRBJ2-3; d_gene: -; v_gene: TRBV9; abundance: -; CDR3nt: TGTGCCAGCAGCGCACCGGATGGGACTCCTCGTGGGGATACGCAGTATTTT; CDR3aa: CASSAPDGTPRGDTQYF
j_gene: TRBJ1-1; d_gene: TRBD1; v_gene: TRBV7-8; abundance: -; CDR3nt: TGTGCCAGCAGCTTGTGGGACAGGAACACTGAAGCTTTCTTT; CDR3aa: CASSLWDRNTEAFF
j_gene: TRBJ2-3; d_gene: -; v_gene: TRBV14; abundance: -; CDR3nt: TGTGCCAGCAGCCAAGAATACCGGACAGATACGCAGTATTTT; CDR3aa: CASSQEYRTDTQYF
j_gene: TRBJ2-1; d_gene: -; v_gene: TRBV6-4; abundance: -; CDR3nt: TGTGCCAGCAGTCTCGGCGGGGCCTATGAGCAGTTCTTC; CDR3aa: CASSLGGAYEQFF
j_gene: TRBJ1-2; d_gene: TRBD1; v_gene: TRBV7-8; abundance: -; CDR3nt: TGTGCCAGCAGCTTGGGACAGGGGGGTGATGGCTACACCTTC; CDR3aa: CASSLGQGGDGYTF
j_gene: TRBJ2-7; d_gene: TRBD1; v_gene: TRBV4-1; abundance: -; CDR3nt: TGCGCCAGCAGCACCTCCGGTGGGACAGGGGTATACGAGCAGTACTTC; CDR3aa: CASSTSGGTGVYEQYF
j_gene: TRBJ1-4; d_gene: TRBD1; v_gene: TRBV7-9; abundance: -; CDR3nt: TGTGCCAGCAGGTTAGGGGACAGGGGGCTATGGAAGGTGGTAAAACTGTTTTTT; CDR3aa: CASRLGDRGLWKVVKLFF
j_gene: TRBJ2-3; d_gene: TRBD2; v_gene: TRBV29-1; abundance: -; CDR3nt: TGCAGCGTTGAAGTGGGGCCGGGACTAGCGGGAGTCCCGGCCTTGGCAGATACGCAGTATTTT; CDR3aa: CSVEVGPGLAGVPALADTQYF
j_gene: TRBJ2-1; d_gene: -; v_gene: TRBV7-3; abundance: -; CDR3nt: TGTGCCAGCAGCTTGGGGGTAGCTCCCTACAATGAGCAGTTCTTC; CDR3aa: CASSLGVAPYNEQFF
j_gene: TRBJ2-7; d_gene: -; v_gene: TRBV5-4; abundance: -; CDR3nt: TGTGCCAGCACTGGGGACGCGTACGAGCAGTACTTC; CDR3aa: CASTGDAYEQYF
j_gene: TRBJ2-7; d_gene: TRBD2; v_gene: TRBV7-9; abundance: -; CDR3nt: TGTGCCAGCAGCGACTTACATAGGTCTAGCGGGAGCTACCACGAGCAGTACTTC; CDR3aa: CASSDLHRSSGSYHEQYF
j_gene: TRBJ1-2; d_gene: -; v_gene: TRBV25-1; abundance: -; CDR3nt: TGTGCCAGCAGTGAATTAGGCCTCTTGTATGGCTACACCTTC; CDR3aa: CASSELGLLYGYTF
j_gene: TRBJ2-7; d_gene: TRBD1; v_gene: TRBV5-6; abundance: once; CDR3nt: TGTGCCAGCAGCTTGTCCCCAGACAGGGAGCTCGAGCAGTACTTC; CDR3aa: CASSLSPDRELEQYF
j_gene: TRBJ1-2; d_gene: -; v_gene: TRBV6-1; abundance: -; CDR3nt: TGTGCCAGCAGTGACGATTTCAGAGGGGGGTTTATCTATGGCTACACCTTC; CDR3aa: CASSDDFRGGFIYGYTF
j_gene: TRBJ2-2; d_gene: -; v_gene: TRBV19; abundance: -; CDR3nt: TGTGCCAGTATTGCTTCAGGGCTCACCGGGGAGCTGTTTTTT; CDR3aa: CASIASGLTGELFF
j_gene: TRBJ2-3; d_gene: -; v_gene: TRBV27; abundance: -; CDR3nt: TGTGCCAGCAGTTCCCAGGGTTTCACAGATACGCAGTATTTT; CDR3aa: CASSSQGFTDTQYF
j_gene: TRBJ2-5; d_gene: -; v_gene: TRBV28; abundance: -; CDR3nt: TGTGCCAGCAGTTTGAGAGTTGGGTACCAAGAGACCCAGTACTTC; CDR3aa: CASSLRVGYQETQYF
j_gene: TRBJ2-1; d_gene: TRBD2; v_gene: TRBV4-3; abundance: -; CDR3nt: TGCGCCAGCAGCCAAGATGGGCGGGGGGGCAACAATGAGCAGTTCTTC; CDR3aa: CASSQDGRGGNNEQFF
j_gene: TRBJ1-1; d_gene: -; v_gene: TRBV27; abundance: -; CDR3nt: TGTGCCAGCACGGGGAACGCTGAAGCTTTCTTT; CDR3aa: CASTGNAEAFF
j_gene: TRBJ1-3; d_gene: -; v_gene: TRBV9; abundance: -; CDR3nt: TGTGCCAGCAGCGTGGGGGACTCTGGAAACACCATATATTTT; CDR3aa: CASSVGDSGNTIYF
j_gene: TRBJ2-2; d_gene: -; v_gene: TRBV4-1; abundance: -; CDR3nt: TGCGCCAGCAGCCAAGCGGGAATCACCGGGGAGCTGTTTTTT; CDR3aa: CASSQAGITGELFF
j_gene: TRBJ2-1; d_gene: TRBD1; v_gene: TRBV27; abundance: -; CDR3nt: TGTGCCAGCAGTCGGACAGGGTCCTTCAATGAGCAGTTCTTC; CDR3aa: CASSRTGSFNEQFF
j_gene: TRBJ2-7; d_gene: -; v_gene: TRBV21-1; abundance: -; CDR3nt: TGTGCCAGCAGCAAAGGGACAAAATCCTACGAGCAGTACTTC; CDR3aa: CASSKGTKSYEQYF
j_gene: TRBJ2-3; d_gene: -; v_gene: TRBV5-6; abundance: -; CDR3nt: TGTGCCAGCAGTTTTACAGATACGCAGTATTTT; CDR3aa: CASSFTDTQYF
j_gene: TRBJ2-7; d_gene: -; v_gene: TRBV4-2; abundance: -; CDR3nt: TGTGCCAGCAGCCAAGATGGGATTTACGAGCAGTACTTC; CDR3aa: CASSQDGIYEQYF
j_gene: TRBJ2-5; d_gene: -; v_gene: TRBV4-1; abundance: -; CDR3nt: TGCGCCAGCAGCCAGGCTCCTGGAGGCGAGTGGGAGACCCAGTACTTC; CDR3aa: CASSQAPGGEWETQYF
j_gene: TRBJ2-1; d_gene: -; v_gene: TRBV9; abundance: -; CDR3nt: TGTGCCAGCAGCGTAGGTGCGGAGAGCTCCTACAATGAGCAGTTCTTC; CDR3aa: CASSVGAESSYNEQFF
j_gene: TRBJ2-7; d_gene: TRBD2; v_gene: TRBV27; abundance: -; CDR3nt: TGTGCCAGCAGGGGGACTAGCGGAGCTTCCTACGAGCAGTACTTC; CDR3aa: CASRGTSGASYEQYF
j_gene: TRBJ1-1; d_gene: -; v_gene: TRBV6-5; abundance: -; CDR3nt: TGTGCCATCCCCACCACCGTGAAAGCTTTCTTT; CDR3aa: CAIPTTVKAFF
j_gene: TRBJ2-6; d_gene: TRBD2; v_gene: TRBV7-6; abundance: -; CDR3nt: TGTGCCAGCAGCTACCTAGCGGGCCGGGCCAACGTCCTGACTTTC; CDR3aa: CASSYLAGRANVLTF
j_gene: TRBJ2-3; d_gene: -; v_gene: TRBV7-9; abundance: few; CDR3nt: TGTGCCAGCAGCTTCCCCCCAGATCGCCCCGGCACAGATACGCAGTATTTT; CDR3aa: CASSFPPDRPGTDTQYF
j_gene: TRBJ2-7; d_gene: TRBD1; v_gene: TRBV7-9; abundance: -; CDR3nt: TGTGCCAGCAGCAACTACGGTGGAACGACAGGGTATACCTACGAGCAGTACTTC; CDR3aa: CASSNYGGTTGYTYEQYF
j_gene: TRBJ2-7; d_gene: TRBD1; v_gene: TRBV7-6; abundance: -; CDR3nt: TGTGCCAGCAGCTTAGGGCAGGGGGCCGCCTACGAGCAGTACTTC; CDR3aa: CASSLGQGAAYEQYF
j_gene: TRBJ1-1; d_gene: -; v_gene: TRBV28; abundance: -; CDR3nt: TGTGCCAGCAGTTACAGGGAGGAAGTTACTGAAGCTTTCTTT; CDR3aa: CASSYREEVTEAFF
j_gene: TRBJ2-2; d_gene: -; v_gene: TRBV9; abundance: -; CDR3nt: TGTGCCAGCAGCTCCCCGGGCGCCGGGGAGCTGTTTTTT; CDR3aa: CASSSPGAGELFF